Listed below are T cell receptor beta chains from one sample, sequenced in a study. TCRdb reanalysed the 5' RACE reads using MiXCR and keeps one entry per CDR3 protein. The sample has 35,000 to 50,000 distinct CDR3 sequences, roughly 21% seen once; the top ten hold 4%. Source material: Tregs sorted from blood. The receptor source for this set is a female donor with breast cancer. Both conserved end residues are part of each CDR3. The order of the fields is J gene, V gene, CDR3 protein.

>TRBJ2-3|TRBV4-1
CASSQITDTQYF
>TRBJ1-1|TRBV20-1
CSAISWLAEAFF
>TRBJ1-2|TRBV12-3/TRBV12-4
CASSPPYGYTF
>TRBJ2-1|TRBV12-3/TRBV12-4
CASSSSLTSGTDNEQFF
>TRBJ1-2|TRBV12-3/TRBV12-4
CASSFRWSPGYKSYGYTF
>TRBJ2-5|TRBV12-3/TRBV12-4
CVSTLGGEETQYF
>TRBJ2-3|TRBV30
CAQGGGTRDTQYF
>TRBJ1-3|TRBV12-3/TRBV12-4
CASSLPGAGNTIYF
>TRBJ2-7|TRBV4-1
CASSQGTGLHEQYF
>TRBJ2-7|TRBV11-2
CASSLGFSGSYEQYF
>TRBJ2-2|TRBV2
CAGRPYWTAGELFF
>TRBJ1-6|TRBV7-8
CASRDGSSYNSPLHF
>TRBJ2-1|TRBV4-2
CASSFLAGAAYNEQFF
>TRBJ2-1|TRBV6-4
CASRPTSGSSNEQFF
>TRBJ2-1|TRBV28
CASRPMAYNEQFF
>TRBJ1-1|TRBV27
CASSLFVNKGADTEAFF
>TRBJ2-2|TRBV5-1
CASSIRTQNTGELFF
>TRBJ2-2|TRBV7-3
CASSLGQGTGELFF
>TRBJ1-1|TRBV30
CAWSVSGITEAFF
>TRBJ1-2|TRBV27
CASSPRGNNYGYTF
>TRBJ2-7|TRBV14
CASSQGLAPYEQYF
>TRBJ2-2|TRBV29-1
CSARFLAGTGELFF
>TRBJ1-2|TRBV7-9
CASSLDLLGGYTF
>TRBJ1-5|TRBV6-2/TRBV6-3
CASSWRNRNQPQHF
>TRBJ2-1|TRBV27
CASSFQGQGANEGYNEQFF
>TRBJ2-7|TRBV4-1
CASSQVGQLYEQYF
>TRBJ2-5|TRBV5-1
CASSSLGQAFQETQYF
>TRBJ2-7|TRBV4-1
CASSQLAGLTYEQYF
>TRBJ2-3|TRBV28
CASSLSDTYTDTQYF
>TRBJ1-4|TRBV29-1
CSVLDRGSEKLFF
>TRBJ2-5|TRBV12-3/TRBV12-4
CASSFELAGGETQYF
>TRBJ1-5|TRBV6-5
CASSYELGGQPQHF
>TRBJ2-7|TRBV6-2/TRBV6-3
CASSHRLAGYEQYF
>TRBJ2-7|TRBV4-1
CASSLLAGVYVQYF
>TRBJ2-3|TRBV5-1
CASSMGLAISTDTQYF
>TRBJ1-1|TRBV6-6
CASKDPRGTEAFF
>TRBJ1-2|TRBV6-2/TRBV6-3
CASSSEPRKGYTF
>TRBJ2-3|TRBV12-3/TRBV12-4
CASRRSGVGTDTQYF
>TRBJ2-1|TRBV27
CASSPLSSGAYNEQFF
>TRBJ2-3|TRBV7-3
CASSWAGGGTDTQYF
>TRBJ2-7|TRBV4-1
CASSQDAASGHQYEQYF
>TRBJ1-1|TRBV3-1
CASSQQGGAEAFF
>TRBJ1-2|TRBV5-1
CASSQGDYRDGYTF
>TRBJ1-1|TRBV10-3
CAISLSGGKVGAFF
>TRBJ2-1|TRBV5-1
CAGSLQLAGGPNEQFF
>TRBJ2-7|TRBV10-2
CASRVSPGTGPQYF
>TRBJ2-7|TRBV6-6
CASSYGQREYF
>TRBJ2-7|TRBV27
CASAPMLLAGPGEQYF
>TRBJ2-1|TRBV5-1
CASSLDSSGRFSYNEQFF
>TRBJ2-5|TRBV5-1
CASSSEVGQLQETQYF
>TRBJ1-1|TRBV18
CASSPPPVNTEAFF